Below, 2 T cell receptor beta chains from the same sample are listed, as sequenced in a study of control samples from healthy donors and cancer patients. The method was immunoSEQ multiplex PCR; TCRdb's version includes in-frame clones alone and lacks a portion of them. This sample has around 90,000 clones, with about 84% found just once. Sequenced sample: blood. The receptor set was obtained from a middle-aged woman in good health.

The CDR3 DNA follows: TGTGCCAGCAGCCAAGATGGCGGACCGCGCTCCTACGAGCAGTACTTC. This gives the protein CASSQDGGPRSYEQYF. The rearrangement links TRBV3-1 (or the pseudogene TRBV3-2) to TRBJ2-7; D call uncertain. This CDR3 has 16 amino acids. Trimming took 0 bases from V and 0 from J, leaving 12 bases between them. From germline, CDR1 is LGHDT and CDR2 YNNKEL (reference sequence).

The chain has TRBV6-2 or TRBV6-3 and TRBJ2-7; TRBD2 matches at 12 bases. CDR1 and CDR2 from the germline V gene are MNHEY and SVGEGT. The junction had 10 bases not matched to a gene; V was cut back by 5 bases and J by 2 bases. The CDR3 totals 17 residues. For the CDR3, the DNA is TGTGCCAGCAGTACTAGACTAGCGGGGGCCCTTGCCTACGAGCAGTACTTC. Its translation is CASSTRLAGALAYEQYF.